These 18 T cell receptor beta chains share one sample of origin, sequenced in a study of blood T cell repertoires in COVID-19. Sequencing used immunoSEQ multiplex PCR; TCRdb keeps in-frame clones, though not all of them. The data contain 170,000 or so clones, over 70% of them singletons. The sequencing input was peripheral blood. These receptors were obtained from a woman aged 60 to 75 with acute or convalescent COVID-19.

This CDR3 reads CASSLAQGSVEQYF. In nucleotides, the CDR3 is TGCGCCAGCAGCTTGGCACAGGGGAGTGTCGAGCAGTACTTC. The genes are TRBV5-1 and TRBJ2-7; 7 bases align to TRBD1. The CDR3 runs 14 residues. Germline trimming cut 0 bases from V and 6 bases from J; bases unmatched to any gene: 6. In germline, CDR1 is SGHRS, CDR2 YFSETQ.

The chain is built from TRBV19 and TRBJ1-1, with a possible D match to TRBD1 (6 bases). From germline, CDR1 is LNHDA and CDR2 SQIVND (reference sequence). CDR3 length: 15 amino acids. Between the trimmed V and J ends, which lost 7 bases and 5 bases, there was a span of 20 bases. CDR3 residues: CASNPADSRRTEAFF. CDR3 DNA: TGTGCCAGTAACCCCGCGGACAGCCGCCGGACTGAAGCTTTCTTT. Looking up the rest from reference TRBV19 and TRBJ1-1 gives the full variable domain: DGGITQSPKYLFRKEGQNVTLSCEQNLNHDAMYWYRQDPGQGLRLIYYSQIVNDFQKGDIAEGYSVSREKKESFPLTVTSAQKNPTAFYLCASNPADSRRTEAFFGQGTRLTVV.

The table lists this clone with a count of one. The rearrangement joins TRBV6-5 to TRBJ2-3, with 8 bases aligning to TRBD2. Per the germline V gene, CDR1 is MNHEY and CDR2 is SVGAGI. After removal of 2 bases from V and 0 bases from J, the junction contained 4 bases not matched to a gene. This CDR3 comprises 16 residues. As DNA, the CDR3 is TGTGCCAGCAGTTACGGTAGCGGGGCTAGCACAGATACGCAGTATTTT. Protein: CASSYGSGASTDTQYF.

The chain recombines TRBV5-1 with TRBJ2-7; 9 bases map to TRBD1. CDR3 length: 16 amino acids. The J segment lost 2 bases and the V segment lost 4 bases, leaving 10 bases of the junction unmatched. Germline loops: CDR1 SGHRS, CDR2 YFSETQ. Here the CDR3 reads CASSPRATGGTYEQYF. The CDR3 nucleotides read TGCGCCAGCAGCCCCAGGGCGACAGGGGGAACCTACGAGCAGTACTTC.

The V call is TRBV11-3, the J call TRBJ1-6; 9 nucleotides align to TRBD1. The CDR3 extends over 14 amino acids. Germline loops: CDR1 SGHNT, CDR2 YENEEA. V trimming: 6 bases; J trimming: 9 bases; junction bases outside the gene matches: 6. The CDR3, as DNA: TGTGCCAGCAGTCGGGGACAGGGAGGTTCACCCCTCCACTTT. Residues: CASSRGQGGSPLHF.

The chain couples TRBV6-1 to TRBJ2-7, with D unresolved. The CDR3 sequence is 11 residues long. The V end lost 5 bases, the J end lost 3 bases, and 5 bases lay between the germline ends. CDR1 and CDR2 (germline): MNHNS, SASEGT. The CDR3: CASSSYYEQYF. The CDR3 DNA reads TGTGCCAGCAGTTCCTACTACGAGCAGTACTTC.

The V call is TRBV12-5, the J call TRBJ2-3; D not resolved. The CDR3 runs to 13 residues. In germline, CDR1 is LGHNT, CDR2 FRNRAP. Trimming shortened V by 7 bases and J by 6 bases, and 14 bases separated the two germline ends. In DNA, the CDR3 is TGTGCTAGTGCCCAGGTCGAACCCGATACGCAGTATTTT. Amino acids: CASAQVEPDTQYF.

The gene calls are TRBV7-2 and TRBJ1-5, with TRBD1 matching over 10 bases. V was pared by 0 bases and J by 3 bases, with 2 bases of the junction left unmatched. The CDR3 is made up of 16 amino acids. Germline V gene data show CDR1 as SGHTA and CDR2 as FQGNSA. The CDR3 sequence is CASSLAGTGANQPQHF. Written as DNA, the CDR3 is TGTGCCAGCAGCTTAGCCGGGACAGGGGCCAATCAGCCCCAGCATTTT.

Only a few counts were recorded for this clone. The rearrangement links TRBV11-3 to TRBJ1-1, with 7 bases lining up with TRBD1. V was clipped by 2 bases and J by 5 bases; unmatched bases: 5. The germline V gene has CDR1 SGHNT and CDR2 YENEEA. This CDR3 spans 14 amino acids. CDR3 nucleotide sequence: TGTGCCAGCAGCTTAAACAGGGGATGGACTGAAGCTTTCTTT. Residues: CASSLNRGWTEAFF.

J is TRBJ1-2 and V is TRBV2; 7 bases are a match to TRBD1. After removal of 5 bases from V and 4 bases from J, the junction contained 4 bases not matched to a gene. CDR1 is SNHLY, CDR2 FYNNEI, per germline. This CDR3 contains 13 residues. CDR3 loop: CASSIYRGYGYTF. The CDR3 nucleotides are TGTGCCAGCAGTATTTACAGGGGCTATGGCTACACCTTC.

The chain joins TRBV4-1 to TRBJ1-6; D remains unclear. The CDR3 runs to 16 residues. Germline values: CDR1 MGHRA, CDR2 YSYEKL. V lost 1 base and J lost 6, with 13 bases in between. This CDR3 is CASSQVGRSGNSPLHF. The CDR3 DNA is TGCGCCAGCAGCCAAGTGGGGAGGAGCGGTAATTCACCCCTCCACTTT.

The V gene is TRBV5-8, the J gene TRBJ1-5; the D gene is possibly TRBD1 (6 bases). The CDR3 has 14 amino acids. CDR1 SGHTS and CDR2 YDEGEE come from the germline V gene. V dropped 2 bases and J dropped 10 bases, with 16 bases sitting between them. Here the CDR3 DNA reads TGTGCCAGCAGCTTTGATACGGGGGGCCAACCCCAGCATTTT. Encoded protein: CASSFDTGGQPQHF. Supplemented by reference TRBV5-8 and TRBJ1-5, the full variable domain reads EAGVTQSPTHLIKTRGQQATLRCSPISGHTSVYWYQQALGLGLQFLLWYDEGEERNRGNFPPRFSGRQFPNYSSELNVNALELEDSALYLCASSFDTGGQPQHFGDGTRLSIL.

This chain connects TRBV7-8 to TRBJ2-3, with TRBD1 matching over 7 bases. The trim removed 5 bases at V and 1 base at J, leaving 9 bases unmatched. This CDR3 is built from 16 residues. Looked up from germline, CDR1 is SGHVS and CDR2 is FQNEAQ. The CDR3 DNA reads as TGTGCCAGCAGCGCCCAAGGGGGCTTCGGCACAGATACGCAGTATTTT. This gives the protein CASSAQGGFGTDTQYF.

The chain links TRBV5-1 to TRBJ1-4, with D perhaps TRBD1 (5 bases). CDR1 and CDR2 from the germline V gene are SGHRS and YFSETQ. V was pared by 3 bases and J by 5 bases, with 14 bases between. The CDR3 has 15 amino acids. The CDR3 DNA follows: TGCGCCAGCAGCTCAGCGGGGGGGTGGAATGAAAAACTGTTTTTT. Translated, it gives CASSSAGGWNEKLFF. The whole variable domain, filled in from reference TRBV5-1 and TRBJ1-4, reads KAGVTQTPRYLIKTRGQQVTLSCSPISGHRSVSWYQQTPGQGLQFLFEYFSETQRNKGNFPGRFSGRQFSNSRSEMNVSTLELGDSALYLCASSSAGGWNEKLFFGSGTQLSVL.

The chain carries TRBV7-9 and TRBJ2-7; D is uncertain. CDR1 SEHNR and CDR2 FQNEAQ come from the germline V gene (reference sequence). CDR3 length: 12 residues. The V end lost 0 bases, the J end lost 4 bases, and 4 bases lay between the germline ends. DNA of the CDR3: TGTGCCAGCAGCTTAGCTCTTTACGAGCAGTACTTC. This translates into CASSLALYEQYF.

As DNA, the CDR3 is TGTGCCAGCAGCCCAGGCGCCAGGGAGCAGTACTTC. Translating it yields CASSPGAREQYF. V gene TRBV6-5 combines with J gene TRBJ2-7; no firm D call. The CDR3 loop spans 12 amino acids. V dropped 6 bases and J dropped 7 bases, with 13 bases sitting between them. Germline V gene data show CDR1 as MNHEY and CDR2 as SVGAGI.

Remarks on this clone: Mismatch with germline at one junction end may stem from a read error. This rearrangement joins TRBV19 to TRBJ1-5; TRBD1 matches at 10 bases. CDR3 size: 15 residues. From germline, CDR1 is LNHDA and CDR2 SQIVND (reference sequence). This chain's CDR3 is CASSDDRGRKQPQHF. DNA of the CDR3: TGTGCCAGTAGTGATGACAGGGGGCGCAAACAGCCCCAGCATTTT.

V usage is TRBV5-1 and J usage is TRBJ1-5, with 8 bases aligning to TRBD1. V shed 4 bases, J shed 4 bases, and the junction held 10 bases outside the gene matches. Looked up from germline, CDR1 is SGHRS and CDR2 is YFSETQ. The CDR3 extends over 16 amino acids. The CDR3: CASSPGQEFNNQPQHF. The CDR3 region has the DNA TGCGCCAGCAGCCCGGGACAGGAGTTTAATAATCAGCCCCAGCATTTT.